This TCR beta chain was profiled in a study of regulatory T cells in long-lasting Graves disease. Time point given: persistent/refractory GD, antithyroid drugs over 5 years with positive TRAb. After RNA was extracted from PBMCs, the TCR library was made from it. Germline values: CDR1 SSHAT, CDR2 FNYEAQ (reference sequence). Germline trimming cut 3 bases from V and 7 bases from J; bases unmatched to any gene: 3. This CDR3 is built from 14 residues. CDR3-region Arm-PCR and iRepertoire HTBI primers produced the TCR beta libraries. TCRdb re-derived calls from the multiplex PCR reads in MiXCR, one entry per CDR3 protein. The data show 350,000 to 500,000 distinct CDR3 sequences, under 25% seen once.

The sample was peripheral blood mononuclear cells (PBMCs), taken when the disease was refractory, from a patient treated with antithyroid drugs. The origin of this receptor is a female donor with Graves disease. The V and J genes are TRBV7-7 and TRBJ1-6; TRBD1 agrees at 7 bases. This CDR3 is CASSLGTENSPLHF. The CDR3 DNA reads TGTGCCAGCAGCTTGGGGACAGAAAATTCACCCCTCCACTTT.